The 24 T cell receptor beta chains below were found in one sample sequenced in a study of blood T cells in healthy people across ages. A second about 6 to 11 cycle PCR used barcoded and J-beta primers. MiXCR, run by TCRdb on the 5' RACE reads, gives a single entry per CDR3 protein. The table shows about 1.5 million distinct CDR3 sequences, with approximately 43% occurring only once. The sequencing input was blood. These receptors were obtained from a woman aged 18 to 35 in good health.

This chain joins TRBV27 and TRBJ2-1, with 10 bases aligning to TRBD1. The CDR3 has 13 amino acids. The junction had 3 bases not matched to a gene; V was cut back by 4 bases and J by 9 bases. In germline, CDR1 is MNHEY, CDR2 SMNVEV (reference sequence). For the CDR3, the DNA is TGTGCCAGCAGTTCGTGGGACAGGGGTGAGCAGTTCTTC. Protein: CASSSWDRGEQFF.

The V gene is TRBV6-2 or TRBV6-3, the J gene TRBJ2-7; TRBD2 aligns across 7 bases. CDR1 MNHEY and CDR2 SVGEGT come from the germline V gene. CDR3 size: 14 residues. After removal of 2 bases from V and 2 bases from J, the junction contained 3 bases not matched to a gene. CDR3 in amino acids: CASSYDTSAYEQYF. The CDR3 DNA is TGTGCCAGCAGTTACGACACTAGCGCCTACGAGCAGTACTTC.

This clonotype was observed a few times. V usage is TRBV27 and J usage is TRBJ2-1; 10 positions match TRBD2. The V segment lost 2 bases and the J segment 7 bases; nucleotides outside the gene matches: 5. CDR1 MNHEY and CDR2 SMNVEV come from the germline V gene (reference sequence). The CDR3 sequence is 15 residues long. The CDR3 DNA reads TGTGCCAGCAGTTTAAGTAGCGGGAGGTTTAATGAGCAGTTCTTC. Translation gives CASSLSSGRFNEQFF.

This clonotype was seen only a few times. The gene calls are TRBV7-2 and TRBJ2-7; D not certain. This CDR3 contains 14 residues. V was shortened by 1 base and J by 4 bases, with 11 bases between the two germline ends. Germline V lookup: CDR1 SGHTA, CDR2 FQGNSA. CDR3 loop: CASSLGPTRYEQYF. The CDR3 nucleotides read TGTGCCAGCAGCTTAGGCCCGACTCGGTACGAGCAGTACTTC.

The J gene is TRBJ1-2, the V gene TRBV7-6; D is perhaps TRBD1 (6 bases). The CDR3 totals 15 residues. CDR1 and CDR2 (germline): SGHVS, FNYEAQ. V lost 3 bases to trimming and J lost 4 bases, with 15 bases between them. CDR3 region: CASSFDGGHPYGYTF. The CDR3 coding sequence is TGTGCCAGCAGCTTCGACGGGGGGCACCCCTATGGCTACACCTTC.

The V call is TRBV4-3, the J call TRBJ2-3, with D hard to call. The CDR3 has 15 residues. The germline V gene encodes CDR1 LGHNA and CDR2 YSLEER. V was cut by 1 base and J by 8 bases, with 16 bases left in between. The CDR3 DNA is TGCGCCAGCAGCCAAGTTGGCTCCCGACCTTCTACGCAGTATTTT. As protein: CASSQVGSRPSTQYF.

V is TRBV6-2 or TRBV6-3 and J is TRBJ2-7, with 11 bases identical to TRBD2. Germline lookup yields CDR1 MNHEY and CDR2 SVGEGT. After removal of 0 bases from V and 4 bases from J, the junction contained 8 bases not matched to a gene. The CDR3 is made up of 17 amino acids. The DNA for the CDR3 is TGTGCCAGCAGTTACTCGGGTAGCGGGAGGGCCGCGTACGAGCAGTACTTC. It yields the protein CASSYSGSGRAAYEQYF.

This clonotype has just a few counts. The chain links TRBV27 to TRBJ2-5, with D possibly TRBD2 on 6 matching bases. The end of the DNA fits TRBJ2-7 better, so the J call may be wrong. Germline V gene sequence: CDR1 MNHEY, CDR2 SMNVEV (reference sequence). The CDR3 extends over 12 amino acids. CDR3 region: CASSAQGLEQYF. DNA for the CDR3: TGTGCCAGCAGCGCTCAGGGACTCGAGCAGTACTTC.

In this sample, this clonotype turned up once. The gene calls are TRBV12-3 or TRBV12-4 and TRBJ2-1; D may be TRBD1 (5 bases). The CDR3 loop spans 15 amino acids. The V and J ends lost 5 bases and 0 bases respectively, with 11 bases between them. The CDR3 reads CASSAIDSSYNEQFF. The CDR3 nucleotides are TGTGCCAGCAGTGCTATAGACAGCTCCTACAATGAGCAGTTCTTC.

The rearrangement uses TRBV4-3 and TRBJ1-4; D unresolved. Trimming took off 0 bases at V and 7 bases at J, with 12 bases between the two ends. The CDR3 sequence is 15 residues long. CDR1 LGHNA and CDR2 YSLEER come from the germline V gene. The CDR3 bases are TGCGCCAGCAGCCAAGATCTCCGCCTCGGTGAAAAACTGTTTTTT. Amino acids: CASSQDLRLGEKLFF.

The rearrangement links TRBV10-3 to TRBJ2-7; 8 bases align to TRBD2. Germline V gene data show CDR1 as ENHRY and CDR2 as SYGVKD. Trimming at V came to 7 bases and at J to 7 bases, leaving 12 bases not matched to a gene. The CDR3 contains 14 residues. In DNA, the CDR3 is TGTGCCATCATAGACGGACTAGCCCGAAATGAGCAGTACTTC. It specifies CAIIDGLARNEQYF.

The V and J genes are TRBV10-3 and TRBJ2-2, with 8 bases matching TRBD2. Germline loops: CDR1 ENHRY, CDR2 SYGVKD. The CDR3 spans 15 residues. J lost 0 bases, V lost 6 bases, and 3 bases had no gene match. DNA for the CDR3: TGTGCCATCAGGGCGGGGGGACCGAACACCGGGGAGCTGTTTTTT. Translated, it gives CAIRAGGPNTGELFF.

Only a few counts were recorded for this clonotype. V is TRBV20-1 and J is TRBJ2-3, with D hard to call. V lost 5 bases to trimming and J lost 1 base, with 13 bases between them. Germline V gene lookup returns CDR1 DFQATT and CDR2 SNEGSKA (reference sequence). The CDR3 loop spans 14 amino acids. This CDR3 is CSADPDPGTDTQYF. The CDR3 coding sequence is TGCAGTGCTGACCCGGACCCCGGCACAGATACGCAGTATTTT.

The chain recombines TRBV5-6 with TRBJ2-7; 8 bases fit TRBD1. V lost 2 bases and J lost 5; bases outside the gene matches: 6. The CDR3 runs 14 residues. Germline V lookup: CDR1 SGHDT, CDR2 YYEEEE. Here the CDR3 reads CASSFNRGSHEQYF. The DNA for the CDR3 is TGTGCCAGCAGCTTCAACAGGGGGTCCCACGAGCAGTACTTC.

The chain joins TRBV20-1 to TRBJ2-5; the match to TRBD1 covers 12 bases. The CDR3 totals 15 residues. Looked up from germline, CDR1 is DFQATT and CDR2 is SNEGSKA (reference sequence). With V trimmed by 1 base and J by 11 bases, 11 bases remained unmatched. This CDR3 is CSARGVRDRGHEQYF. CDR3 in DNA: TGCAGTGCTAGAGGTGTCCGGGACAGGGGGCATGAGCAGTACTTC.

In this sample, this clonotype turned up a few times. The V gene is TRBV7-6, the J gene TRBJ2-3; D gene ambiguous. Deletions cut 1 base from V and 3 bases from J, with 14 bases between. The CDR3 spans 16 residues. Germline values: CDR1 SGHVS, CDR2 FNYEAQ. CDR3 amino acids: CASSLVEVRVTDTQYF. The DNA of the CDR3 is TGTGCCAGCAGCTTAGTAGAAGTCAGAGTGACAGATACGCAGTATTTT.

The J gene is TRBJ2-1, the V gene TRBV5-1; D gene uncertain. Germline loops: CDR1 SGHRS, CDR2 YFSETQ. The CDR3 consists of 14 residues. Trimming left V 3 bases short and J 2 bases short, with 9 bases between. The CDR3 spells CASSSDSAYNEQFF. CDR3 coding DNA: TGCGCCAGCAGCTCCGACTCCGCCTACAATGAGCAGTTCTTC.

This clonotype has just a few counts. The chain recombines TRBV20-1 with TRBJ2-1; 10 nucleotides agree with TRBD2. The CDR3 sequence is 16 residues long. Germline assignment: CDR1 DFQATT and CDR2 SNEGSKA (reference sequence). V was clipped by 2 bases and J by 4 bases; unmatched bases: 8. DNA of the CDR3: TGCAGTGCTAGAAAGTCAGGACTAGCGGAATACAATGAGCAGTTCTTC. It translates to CSARKSGLAEYNEQFF.

This clonotype was picked up a small number of times. This chain uses TRBV7-9 with TRBJ2-1; 7 nucleotides line up with TRBD2. The CDR3 length is 15 residues. The J segment lost 7 bases and the V segment lost 5 bases, leaving 11 bases of the junction unmatched. CDR1 is SEHNR and CDR2 is FQNEAQ in the germline V gene (reference sequence). The CDR3 spells CASSPAGRTLNEQFF. The CDR3 DNA sequence: TGTGCCAGCAGCCCAGCGGGGAGGACTCTAAATGAGCAGTTCTTC. Supplemented by reference TRBV7-9 and TRBJ2-1, the full variable domain reads DTGVSQNPRHKITKRGQNVTFRCDPISEHNRLYWYRQTLGQGPEFLTYFQNEAQLEKSRLLSDRFSAERPKGSFSTLEIQRTEQGDSAMYLCASSPAGRTLNEQFFGPGTRLTVL.

The genes are TRBV5-1 and TRBJ2-1; 7 bases are shared with TRBD2. Germline V gene sequence: CDR1 SGHRS, CDR2 YFSETQ. The CDR3 is 15 residues long. The ends lost 0 bases at V and 8 bases at J; junction bases unmatched: 8. The CDR3 sequence: CASSLATSRDDEQFF. In nucleotides, the CDR3 is TGCGCCAGCAGCTTGGCGACTAGCCGCGACGATGAGCAGTTCTTC. Looking up the rest from reference TRBV5-1 and TRBJ2-1 gives the full variable domain: KAGVTQTPRYLIKTRGQQVTLSCSPISGHRSVSWYQQTPGQGLQFLFEYFSETQRNKGNFPGRFSGRQFSNSRSEMNVSTLELGDSALYLCASSLATSRDDEQFFGPGTRLTVL.

This clonotype was counted once. Relative to the germline gene, one junction end is altered; a read error may explain this. This sequence joins TRBV20-1 and TRBJ2-1; 8 bases fit TRBD2. The CDR3 covers 17 residues. Germline lookup yields CDR1 DFQATT and CDR2 SNEGSKA (reference sequence). DNA of the CDR3: TGCAGAGCTAGAGATTGGGGGGTACGGGAGGGAAAGAATGAGCAGTTCTTC. Amino acid sequence: CRARDWGVREGKNEQFF.

This clonotype occurred a few times. The chain links TRBV12-3 or TRBV12-4 to TRBJ2-7, with D unclear. The V gene lost 6 bases and the J gene lost 0 bases, with 24 bases spanning the gap. The CDR3 length is 18 residues. Here the CDR3 reads CASSGSGRGKDGSYEQYF. The CDR3 DNA reads as TGTGCCAGCAGCGGAAGTGGTAGAGGAAAAGACGGCTCCTACGAGCAGTACTTC.

This clonotype was observed a handful of times. The chain couples TRBV25-1 to TRBJ2-1, with 9 positions matching TRBD2. From germline, CDR1 is MGHDK and CDR2 SYGVNS. The ends lost 5 bases at V and 5 bases at J; junction bases unmatched: 10. The CDR3 is 16 residues long. The CDR3 sequence is CASSSTSGRYDNEQFF. Written as DNA, the CDR3 is TGTGCCAGCAGTTCTACTAGCGGGCGATACGACAATGAGCAGTTCTTC.

This clonotype was detected only a few times. This rearrangement joins TRBV11-2 to TRBJ2-1; TRBD2 aligns across 9 bases. CDR1 and CDR2 from the germline V gene are SGHAT and FQNNGV. The CDR3 has 14 amino acids. Losses at the gene ends were 2 bases for V and 8 bases for J; bases not matched to a gene: 4. The CDR3 bases are TGTGCCAGCAGCTTAAGGCTAGCGGGGCATGAGCAGTTCTTC. As protein: CASSLRLAGHEQFF. Variable domain in full (rest from reference TRBV11-2 and TRBJ2-1): EAGVAQSPRYKIIEKRQSVAFWCNPISGHATLYWYQQILGQGPKLLIQFQNNGVVDDSQLPKDRFSAERLKGVDSTLKIQPAKLEDSAVYLCASSLRLAGHEQFFGPGTRLTVL.